This TCR beta chain was recorded in a study of CD8+CD57+ T cells in acquired aplastic anemia. This CDR3 is 14 amino acids long. The ends were cut back, 2 bases at V and 4 bases at J, with 11 bases in the middle. Template material for TCR beta VDJ and CDR3 profiling consisted of genomic DNA. MiXCR, applied by TCRdb to the reads, yields one record per CDR3 protein. The sample consists of roughly 180,000 distinct CDR3 sequences, 64% of them appearing once. Source material: sorted CD4+, CD8+, or CD8+CD57+ T cells (not recorded which) from PBMCs. The rearrangement joins TRBV12-3 or TRBV12-4 to TRBJ1-2; tentative D call: TRBD1 (5 bases). This TCR derives from a human donor with severe aplastic anemia or a healthy control (not recorded which). This CDR3 is CASSLRQGPYGYTF. DNA of the CDR3: TGTGCCAGCAGTTTAAGGCAGGGCCCCTATGGCTACACCTTC.